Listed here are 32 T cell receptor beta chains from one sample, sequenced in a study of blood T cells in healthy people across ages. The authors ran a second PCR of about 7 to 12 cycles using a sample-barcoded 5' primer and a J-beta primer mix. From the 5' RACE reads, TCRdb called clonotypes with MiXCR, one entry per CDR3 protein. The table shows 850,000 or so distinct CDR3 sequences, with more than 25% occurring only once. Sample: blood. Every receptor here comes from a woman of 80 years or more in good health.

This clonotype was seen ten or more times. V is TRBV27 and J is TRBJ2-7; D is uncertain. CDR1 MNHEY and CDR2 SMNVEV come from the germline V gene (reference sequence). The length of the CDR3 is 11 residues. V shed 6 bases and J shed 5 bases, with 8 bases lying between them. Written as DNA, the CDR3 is TGTGCCAGCAGCTTCTACAACGAGCAGTACTTC. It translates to CASSFYNEQYF.

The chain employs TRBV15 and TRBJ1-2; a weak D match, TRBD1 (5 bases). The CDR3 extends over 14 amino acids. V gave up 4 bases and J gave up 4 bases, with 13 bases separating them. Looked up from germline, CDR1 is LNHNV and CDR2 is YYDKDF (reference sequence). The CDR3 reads CATSNNRQTYGYTF. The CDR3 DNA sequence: TGTGCCACCAGCAATAACCGACAGACCTATGGCTACACCTTC.

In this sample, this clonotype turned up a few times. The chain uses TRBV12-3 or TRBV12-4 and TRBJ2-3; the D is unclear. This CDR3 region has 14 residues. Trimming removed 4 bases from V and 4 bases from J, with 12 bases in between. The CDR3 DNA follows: TGTGCCAGCAGTTCCAGAACGAGCGCAGATACGCAGTATTTT. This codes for CASSSRTSADTQYF.

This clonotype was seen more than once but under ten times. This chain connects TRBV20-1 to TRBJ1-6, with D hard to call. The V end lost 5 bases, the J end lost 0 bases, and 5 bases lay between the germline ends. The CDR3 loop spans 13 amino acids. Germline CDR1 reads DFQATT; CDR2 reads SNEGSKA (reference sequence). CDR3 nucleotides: TGCAGTGCTCGGACCTCCTATAATTCACCCCTCCACTTT. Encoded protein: CSARTSYNSPLHF.

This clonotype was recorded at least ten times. The CDR3 loop reads CASSWAASRVSYNEQFF. In DNA, the CDR3 is TGTGCCAGCAGCTGGGCGGCGTCTCGGGTATCCTACAATGAGCAGTTCTTC. The V gene is TRBV5-5, the J gene TRBJ2-1; the D is unclear. Germline V gives CDR1 SGHKS, CDR2 YYEKEE (reference sequence). V was clipped by 3 bases and J by 1 base, with 17 bases between them. This CDR3 contains 17 residues. The whole variable domain, remainder taken from reference TRBV5-5 and TRBJ2-1, is DAGVTQSPTHLIKTRGQQVTLRCSPISGHKSVSWYQQVLGQGPQFIFQYYEKEERGRGNFPDRFSARQFPNYSSELNVNALLLGDSALYLCASSWAASRVSYNEQFFGPGTRLTVL.

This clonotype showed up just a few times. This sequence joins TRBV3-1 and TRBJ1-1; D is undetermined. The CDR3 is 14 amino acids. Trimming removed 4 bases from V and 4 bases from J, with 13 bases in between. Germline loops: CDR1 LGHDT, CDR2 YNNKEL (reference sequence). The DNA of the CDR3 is TGTGCCAGCAGCCGCGGGTTGGGTGGCACTGAAGCTTTCTTT. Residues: CASSRGLGGTEAFF.

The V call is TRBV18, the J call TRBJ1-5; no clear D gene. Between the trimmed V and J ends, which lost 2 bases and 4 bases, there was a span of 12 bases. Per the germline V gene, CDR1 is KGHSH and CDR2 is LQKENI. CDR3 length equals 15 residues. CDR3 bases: TGTGCCAGCTCACCAGGGGTGTCTGGGAATCAGCCCCAGCATTTT. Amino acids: CASSPGVSGNQPQHF.

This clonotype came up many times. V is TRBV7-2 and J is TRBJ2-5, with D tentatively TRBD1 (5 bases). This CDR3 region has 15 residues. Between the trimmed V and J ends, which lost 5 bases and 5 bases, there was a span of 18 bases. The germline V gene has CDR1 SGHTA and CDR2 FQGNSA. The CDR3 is CASSVDSTRVETQYF. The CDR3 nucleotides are TGTGCCAGCAGCGTCGACTCAACCAGGGTGGAGACCCAGTACTTC.

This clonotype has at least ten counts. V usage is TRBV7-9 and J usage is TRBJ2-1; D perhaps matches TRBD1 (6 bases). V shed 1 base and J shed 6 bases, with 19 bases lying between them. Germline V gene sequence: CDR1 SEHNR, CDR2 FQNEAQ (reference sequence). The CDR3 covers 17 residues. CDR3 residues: CASSLGMGDTASNEQFF. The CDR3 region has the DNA TGTGCCAGCAGCTTAGGGATGGGGGACACCGCTTCCAATGAGCAGTTCTTC.

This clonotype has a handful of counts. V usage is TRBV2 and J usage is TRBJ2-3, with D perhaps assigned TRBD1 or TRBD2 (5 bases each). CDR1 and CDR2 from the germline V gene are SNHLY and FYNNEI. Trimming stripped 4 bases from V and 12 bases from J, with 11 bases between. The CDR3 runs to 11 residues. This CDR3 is CASSGQRKQYF. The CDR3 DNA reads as TGTGCCAGCAGTGGACAGCGGAAACAGTATTTT.

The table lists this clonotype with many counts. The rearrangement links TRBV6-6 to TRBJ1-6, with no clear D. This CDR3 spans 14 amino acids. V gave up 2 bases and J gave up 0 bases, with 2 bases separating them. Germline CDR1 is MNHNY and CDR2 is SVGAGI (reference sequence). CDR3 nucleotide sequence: TGTGCCAGCAGTTACGACTCCTATAATTCACCCCTCCACTTT. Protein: CASSYDSYNSPLHF.

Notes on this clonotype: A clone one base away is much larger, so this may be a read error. The CDR3 coding sequence is TGTGCCTGCAGTATGGCTCACGAGCAGTACTTC. As protein: CACSMAHEQYF. The V and J genes are TRBV28 and TRBJ2-7; D gene unclear. Germline CDR1 is MDHEN and CDR2 is SYDVKM. The CDR3 spans 11 residues.

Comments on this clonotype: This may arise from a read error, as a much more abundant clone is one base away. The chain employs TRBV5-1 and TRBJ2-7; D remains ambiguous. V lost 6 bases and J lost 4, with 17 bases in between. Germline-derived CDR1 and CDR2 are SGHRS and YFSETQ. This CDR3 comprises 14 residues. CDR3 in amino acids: CASNFGTEEYEQYF. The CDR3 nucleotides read TGCGCCAGCAACTTTGGTACAGAGGAATACGAGCAGTACTTC.

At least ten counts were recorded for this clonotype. CDR3 sequence: CASSTRTGGSNQPQHF. The CDR3 region has the DNA TGTGCCAGCAGTACCCGGACAGGGGGGAGCAATCAGCCCCAGCATTTT. The V gene is TRBV6-6, the J gene TRBJ1-5, with TRBD1 identical over 10 bases. The CDR3 totals 16 residues. Germline lookup yields CDR1 MNHNY and CDR2 SVGAGI (reference sequence). J lost 1 base, V lost 5 bases, and 5 bases had no gene match.

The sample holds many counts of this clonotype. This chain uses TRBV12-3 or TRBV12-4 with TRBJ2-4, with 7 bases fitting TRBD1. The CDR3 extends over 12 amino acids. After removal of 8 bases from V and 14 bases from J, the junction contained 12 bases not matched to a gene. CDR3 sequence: CASSSPGQSKYF. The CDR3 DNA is TGTGCCAGCTCCAGCCCGGGACAGTCTAAGTACTTC.

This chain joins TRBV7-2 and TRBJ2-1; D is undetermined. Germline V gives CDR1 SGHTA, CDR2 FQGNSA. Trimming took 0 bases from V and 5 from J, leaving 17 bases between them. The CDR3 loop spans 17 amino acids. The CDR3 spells CASSLALWRNSHNEQFF. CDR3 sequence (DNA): TGTGCCAGCAGCTTAGCGCTTTGGCGCAACTCTCACAATGAGCAGTTCTTC.

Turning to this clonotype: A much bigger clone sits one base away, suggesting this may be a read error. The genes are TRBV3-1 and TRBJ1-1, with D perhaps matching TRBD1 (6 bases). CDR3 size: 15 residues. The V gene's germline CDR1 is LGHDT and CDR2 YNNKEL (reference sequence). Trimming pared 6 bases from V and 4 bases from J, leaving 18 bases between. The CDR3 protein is CASSPTGTRGTEAFF. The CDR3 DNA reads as TGTGCCAGCAGTCCTACAGGGACCAGGGGCACTGAAGCTTTCTTT.

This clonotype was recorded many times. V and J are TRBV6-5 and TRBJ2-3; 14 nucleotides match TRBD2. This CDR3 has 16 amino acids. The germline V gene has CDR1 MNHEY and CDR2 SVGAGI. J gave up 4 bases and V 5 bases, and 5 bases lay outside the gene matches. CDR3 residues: CASSGGTSGGADTQYF. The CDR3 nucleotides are TGTGCCAGCAGTGGGGGGACTAGCGGGGGAGCAGATACGCAGTATTTT.

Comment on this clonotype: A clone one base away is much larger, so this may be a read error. For the CDR3, the DNA is TGTGCCAGCAGTGGTGACGGCAATGGGCAGTTCTTC. Translating gives CASSGDGNGQFF. V usage is TRBV2 and J usage is TRBJ2-1; no firm D call. The CDR3 is 12 amino acids. From germline, CDR1 is SNHLY and CDR2 FYNNEI.

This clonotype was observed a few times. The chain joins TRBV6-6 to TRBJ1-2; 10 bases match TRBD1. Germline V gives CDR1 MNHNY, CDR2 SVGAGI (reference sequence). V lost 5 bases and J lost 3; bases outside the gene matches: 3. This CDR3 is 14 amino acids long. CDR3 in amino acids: CASSGTGDDYGYTF. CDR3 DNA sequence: TGTGCCAGCAGTGGGACAGGGGACGACTATGGCTACACCTTC.

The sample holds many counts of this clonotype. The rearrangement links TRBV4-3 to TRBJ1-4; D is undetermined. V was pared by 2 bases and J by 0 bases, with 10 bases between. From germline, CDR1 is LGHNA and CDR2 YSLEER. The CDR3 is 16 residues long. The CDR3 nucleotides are TGCGCCAGCAGCCAACTCCACCGGGCAACTAATGAAAAACTGTTTTTT. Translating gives CASSQLHRATNEKLFF.

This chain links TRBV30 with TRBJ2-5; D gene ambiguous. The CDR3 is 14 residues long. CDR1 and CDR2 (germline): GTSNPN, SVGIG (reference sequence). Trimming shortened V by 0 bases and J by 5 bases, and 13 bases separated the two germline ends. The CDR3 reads CAWSVDGHRETQYF. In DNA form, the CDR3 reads TGTGCCTGGAGTGTGGACGGGCACCGGGAGACCCAGTACTTC.

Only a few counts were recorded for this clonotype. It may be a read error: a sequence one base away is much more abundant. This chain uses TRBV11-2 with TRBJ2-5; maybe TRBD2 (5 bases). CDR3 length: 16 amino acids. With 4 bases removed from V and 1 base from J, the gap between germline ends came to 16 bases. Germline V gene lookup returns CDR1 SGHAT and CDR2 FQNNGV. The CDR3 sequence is CASSSTIGGSQETQYF. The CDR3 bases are TGTGCCAGCAGCTCCACCATCGGTGGGAGCCAAGAGACCCAGTACTTC. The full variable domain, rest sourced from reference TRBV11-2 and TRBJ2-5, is EAGVAQSPRYKIIEKRQSVAFWCNPISGHATLYWYQQILGQGPKLLIQFQNNGVVDDSQLPKDRFSAERLKGVDSTLKIQPAKLEDSAVYLCASSSTIGGSQETQYFGPGTRLLVL.

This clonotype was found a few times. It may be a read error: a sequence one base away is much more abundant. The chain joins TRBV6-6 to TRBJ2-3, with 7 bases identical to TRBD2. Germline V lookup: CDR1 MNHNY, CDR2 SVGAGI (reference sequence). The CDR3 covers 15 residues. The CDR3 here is CASSYGRGTTDAQYF. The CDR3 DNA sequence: TGTGCCAGCAGTTACGGGCGGGGGACCACAGATGCGCAGTATTTT.

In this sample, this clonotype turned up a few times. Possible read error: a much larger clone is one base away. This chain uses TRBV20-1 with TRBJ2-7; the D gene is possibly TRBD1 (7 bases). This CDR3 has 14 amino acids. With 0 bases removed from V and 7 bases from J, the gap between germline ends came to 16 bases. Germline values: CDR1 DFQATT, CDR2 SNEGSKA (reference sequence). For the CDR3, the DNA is TGCAGTGCTAGAGATCAGGAGGGGGCCAATGAGCAGTACTTC. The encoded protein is CSARDQEGANEQYF.

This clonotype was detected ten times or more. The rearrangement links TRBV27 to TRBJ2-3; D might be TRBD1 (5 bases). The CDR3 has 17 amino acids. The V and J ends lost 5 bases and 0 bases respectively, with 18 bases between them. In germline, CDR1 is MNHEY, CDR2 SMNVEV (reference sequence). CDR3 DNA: TGTGCCAGCAGTCCCCTTCATAAAGGGGCTAGCACAGATACGCAGTATTTT. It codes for CASSPLHKGASTDTQYF.

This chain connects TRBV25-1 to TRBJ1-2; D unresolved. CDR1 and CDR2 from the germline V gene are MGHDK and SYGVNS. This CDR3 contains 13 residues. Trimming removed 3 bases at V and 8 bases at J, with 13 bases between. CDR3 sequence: CASSESGPRGYTF. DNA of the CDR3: TGTGCCAGCAGTGAGAGCGGACCGAGAGGCTACACCTTC.

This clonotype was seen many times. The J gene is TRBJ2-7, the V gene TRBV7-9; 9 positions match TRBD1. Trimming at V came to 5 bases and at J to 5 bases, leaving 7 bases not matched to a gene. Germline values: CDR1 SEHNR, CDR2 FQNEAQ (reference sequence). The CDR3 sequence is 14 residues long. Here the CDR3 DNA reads TGTGCCAGCAGCGTTACCGGGACAGGGAACGAGCAGTACTTC. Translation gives CASSVTGTGNEQYF.

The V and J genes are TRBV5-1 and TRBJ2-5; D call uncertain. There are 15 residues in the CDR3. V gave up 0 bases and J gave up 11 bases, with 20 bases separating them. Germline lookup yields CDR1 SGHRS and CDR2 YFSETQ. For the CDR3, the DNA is TGCGCCAGCAGCTTGGAAAGTATCAGCATGGGCACACAGTACTTC. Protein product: CASSLESISMGTQYF.

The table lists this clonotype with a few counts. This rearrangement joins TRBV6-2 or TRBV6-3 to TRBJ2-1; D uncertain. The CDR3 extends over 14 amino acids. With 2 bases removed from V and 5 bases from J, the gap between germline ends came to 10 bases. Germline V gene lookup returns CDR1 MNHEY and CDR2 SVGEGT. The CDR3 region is CASSYRQVHNEQFF. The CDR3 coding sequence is TGTGCCAGCAGTTACCGTCAGGTCCACAATGAGCAGTTCTTC.

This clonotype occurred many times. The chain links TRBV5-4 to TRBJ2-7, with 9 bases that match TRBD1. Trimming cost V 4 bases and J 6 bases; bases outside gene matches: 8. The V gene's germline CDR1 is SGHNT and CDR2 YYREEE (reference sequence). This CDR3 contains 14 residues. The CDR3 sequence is CASSPGTGTIEQYF. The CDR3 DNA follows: TGTGCCAGCAGCCCCGGGACAGGGACCATCGAGCAGTACTTC.

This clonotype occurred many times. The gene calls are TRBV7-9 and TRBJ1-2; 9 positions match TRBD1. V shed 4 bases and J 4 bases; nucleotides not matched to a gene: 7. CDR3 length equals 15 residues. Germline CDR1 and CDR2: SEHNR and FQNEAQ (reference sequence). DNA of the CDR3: TGTGCCAGCAGCTCACGGGACAGGGTGGGCTATGGCTACACCTTC. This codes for CASSSRDRVGYGYTF. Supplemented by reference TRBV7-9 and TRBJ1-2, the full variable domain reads DTGVSQNPRHKITKRGQNVTFRCDPISEHNRLYWYRQTLGQGPEFLTYFQNEAQLEKSRLLSDRFSAERPKGSFSTLEIQRTEQGDSAMYLCASSSRDRVGYGYTFGSGTRLTVV.